One sample yielded the 32 T cell receptor beta chains listed below, sequenced in a study of blood T cells in healthy people across ages. It was with a sample-barcoded 5' primer and a J-beta primer mix that a second PCR of about 6 to 12 cycles was run. TCRdb reprocessed the 5' RACE reads via MiXCR and lists one record per CDR3 protein. The data contain 600,000 to 800,000 distinct CDR3 sequences, approximately 52% of them seen just once; the ten biggest clones take up roughly 12%. Material: blood. The receptors come from an elderly woman in good health.

This clonotype was seen only a few times. This rearrangement joins TRBV5-4 to TRBJ2-2; 9 bases map to TRBD1. Germline V gene sequence: CDR1 SGHNT, CDR2 YYREEE (reference sequence). J gave up 4 bases and V 0 bases, and 10 bases lay outside the gene matches. The CDR3 loop spans 18 amino acids. CDR3 in DNA: TGTGCCAGCAGCTTGGGGGGACAGGGTCGTTTAGGCACCGGGGAGCTGTTTTTT. Protein sequence: CASSLGGQGRLGTGELFF.

This chain uses TRBV4-1 with TRBJ2-7; 8 bases align to TRBD2. The last part of the DNA fits TRBJ2-5 better; the J call may be wrong. Germline assignment: CDR1 MGHRA and CDR2 YSYEKL. The CDR3 length is 17 residues. The CDR3 DNA sequence: TGCGCCAGCAGCCAAGATGGGGGGAGCGGGAGTTACGAGACCCAGTACTTC. This gives the protein CASSQDGGSGSYETQYF.

This clonotype has only a few counts. V usage is TRBV20-1 and J usage is TRBJ1-5; possibly TRBD1 for D (6 bases). Per the germline V gene, CDR1 is DFQATT and CDR2 is SNEGSKA (reference sequence). V lost 4 bases, J lost 4 bases, and 17 bases lay in between. The CDR3 is 15 residues long. The CDR3 loop reads CSATGGGRRNQPQHF. DNA of the CDR3: TGCAGTGCTACCGGCGGGGGGCGGAGAAATCAGCCCCAGCATTTT.

This clonotype was counted only a few times. This chain connects TRBV12-3 or TRBV12-4 to TRBJ2-2, with 8 bases identical to TRBD2. This CDR3 has 15 residues. Trimming cost V 5 bases and J 5 bases; bases outside gene matches: 7. The CDR3 spells CASSKAGVRTGELFF. The CDR3 coding sequence is TGTGCCAGCAGTAAAGCGGGAGTGAGAACCGGGGAGCTGTTTTTT.

Note on this clonotype: A much larger clone lies one base from this, so it may be a read error. The CDR3 DNA follows: TGTGCCAGCAGTTACTCGTGGGACGAAAGTTCACCCCCCCACTTT. It yields the protein CASSYSWDESSPPHF. V usage is TRBV6-6 and J usage is TRBJ1-6, with D perhaps matching TRBD1 (5 bases). This CDR3 region has 15 residues. Germline V gives CDR1 MNHNY, CDR2 SVGAGI (reference sequence).

The chain has TRBV20-1 and TRBJ2-3; a possible D gene is TRBD1 (6 bases). Trimming cost V 5 bases and J 7 bases, with 19 bases left between them. The CDR3 consists of 14 residues. Germline V gene data show CDR1 as DFQATT and CDR2 as SNEGSKA (reference sequence). The CDR3 loop is CSAPRGLDGNTQYF. The CDR3 DNA reads TGCAGTGCTCCCAGGGGATTGGATGGGAATACGCAGTATTTT.

This clonotype has a count of ten or more. DNA of the CDR3: TGCGCCAGCAGCTTCCTTAGAGGGTCCTCTTTCGACGAGCAGTACTTC. Encoded protein: CASSFLRGSSFDEQYF. This sequence joins TRBV5-1 and TRBJ2-7; D may be TRBD2 (5 bases). The germline gives CDR1 SGHRS, CDR2 YFSETQ. V was shortened by 2 bases and J by 5 bases, with 20 bases between the two germline ends. This CDR3 contains 16 residues.

This sequence joins TRBV12-3 or TRBV12-4 and TRBJ2-6; 8 bases map to TRBD1. J gave up 1 base and V 3 bases, and 14 bases lay outside the gene matches. This CDR3 has 20 residues. This CDR3 is CASSFHRLDRGESGANVLTF. The CDR3 DNA is TGTGCCAGCAGTTTTCATCGTTTAGACAGGGGAGAGTCTGGGGCCAACGTCCTGACTTTC.

This clonotype has a count of ten or more. This sequence joins TRBV7-8 and TRBJ1-2; the D gene is possibly TRBD1 (6 bases). The CDR3 has 16 amino acids. V dropped 1 base and J dropped 4 bases, with 16 bases sitting between them. The germline CDR1 and CDR2 sequences are SGHVS and FQNEAQ. The chain's CDR3 is CASSLVFGGGVYGYTF. The CDR3 DNA sequence: TGTGCCAGCAGCTTAGTTTTTGGAGGGGGAGTCTATGGCTACACCTTC.

A word on this clonotype: One junction end disagrees with the germline gene, perhaps due to a read error. The chain is built from TRBV27 and TRBJ2-1; a possible D gene is TRBD2 (6 bases). The CDR3 loop spans 15 amino acids. Germline loops: CDR1 MNHEY, CDR2 SMNVEV (reference sequence). CDR3 amino acids: CASFPAGSSSNEQFF. The CDR3 DNA follows: TGTGCCAGTTTCCCCGCGGGGAGCTCCTCCAATGAGCAGTTCTTC.

This clonotype occurred many times. The chain is built from TRBV5-1 and TRBJ1-2; D possibly corresponds to TRBD1 (5 bases). CDR1 is SGHRS, CDR2 YFSETQ, per germline. Trimming left V 4 bases short and J 8 bases short, with 18 bases between. The CDR3 length is 14 residues. In DNA form, the CDR3 reads TGCGCCAGCAGCACCAGGGATGCCCTTGGCGGCTACACCTTC. Encoded protein: CASSTRDALGGYTF.

This chain links TRBV12-3 or TRBV12-4 with TRBJ2-3; maybe TRBD2 (7 bases). The ends were cut back, 8 bases at V and 4 bases at J, with 16 bases in the middle. The CDR3 has 14 amino acids. The CDR3 loop reads CASGIGGASDTQYF. CDR3 sequence (DNA): TGTGCCAGCGGAATAGGGGGGGCCTCAGATACGCAGTATTTT.

The chain couples TRBV10-3 to TRBJ2-1; a weak D match, TRBD2 (5 bases). V was clipped by 2 bases and J by 8 bases, with 13 bases between them. The CDR3 extends over 14 amino acids. From germline, CDR1 is ENHRY and CDR2 SYGVKD. The CDR3 coding sequence is TGTGCCATCAGTGAGAACGGGGTCGGCGATGAGCAGTTCTTC. Encoded protein: CAISENGVGDEQFF.

The sample holds many counts of this clonotype. The chain is built from TRBV6-5 and TRBJ1-5; 7 nucleotides agree with TRBD1. This CDR3 has 14 amino acids. Trimming took 5 bases from V and 7 from J; bases not matched to a gene: 8. Looked up from germline, CDR1 is MNHEY and CDR2 is SVGAGI. The DNA of the CDR3 is TGTGCCAGCAGTGCGGGAGGGGGCGAACAGCCCCAGCATTTT. Translated, it gives CASSAGGGEQPQHF.

This rearrangement joins TRBV19 to TRBJ2-3; no firm D call. The length of the CDR3 is 14 residues. V shed 8 bases and J shed 4 bases, with 16 bases lying between them. Germline V lookup: CDR1 LNHDA, CDR2 SQIVND (reference sequence). The CDR3: CASGSNRPPDTQYF. The DNA of the CDR3 is TGTGCCAGTGGGTCCAATCGCCCCCCAGATACGCAGTATTTT.

The rearrangement links TRBV25-1 to TRBJ1-2; D call uncertain. V lost 1 base, J lost 2 bases, and 8 bases lay in between. The CDR3 extends over 14 amino acids. The germline V gene encodes CDR1 MGHDK and CDR2 SYGVNS. For the CDR3, the DNA is TGTGCCAGCAGTGAATTATACACCAACTATGGCTACACCTTC. Its protein is CASSELYTNYGYTF.

As to this clonotype: One end of the junction is discordant with germline, which a read error may explain. The gene calls are TRBV7-2 and TRBJ2-2, with a weak D call TRBD2 (6 bases). The CDR3 totals 15 residues. Germline loops: CDR1 SGHTA, CDR2 FQGNSA. DNA for the CDR3: TGTGCCAGCAGCTTAGCGGGGAGGAACACCGAGGAGCTGTTTTTT. This encodes CASSLAGRNTEELFF.

This clonotype has just a few counts. This sequence joins TRBV6-1 and TRBJ1-5; D call uncertain. The germline CDR1 and CDR2 sequences are MNHNS and SASEGT. CDR3 size: 15 residues. The V and J ends lost 2 bases and 0 bases respectively, with 8 bases between them. The CDR3 loop is CASSEKPVSNQPQHF. In DNA, the CDR3 is TGTGCCAGCAGTGAAAAACCAGTTAGCAATCAGCCCCAGCATTTT.

This clonotype was found a few times. The genes are TRBV7-2 and TRBJ2-1; TRBD2 matches at 12 bases. The V gene end was trimmed by 6 bases and the J gene end by 7 bases; junction bases not matched to a gene: 7. The length of the CDR3 is 15 residues. The V gene's germline CDR1 is SGHTA and CDR2 FQGNSA. The CDR3 sequence is CASRPSGGAFNEQFF. The DNA of the CDR3 is TGTGCCAGCAGACCTAGCGGGGGGGCCTTTAATGAGCAGTTCTTC.

This clonotype was observed a few times. The chain combines TRBV7-2 with TRBJ2-3, with 8 bases fitting TRBD2. CDR3 length: 14 residues. Germline loops: CDR1 SGHTA, CDR2 FQGNSA. After removal of 8 bases from V and 2 bases from J, the junction contained 6 bases not matched to a gene. CDR3 in DNA: TGTGCCAGCGCTCGGGGGGGGTCCACAGATACGCAGTATTTT. This sequence encodes CASARGGSTDTQYF.

V gene TRBV20-1 combines with J gene TRBJ2-7; D is perhaps TRBD2 (6 bases). Trimming took off 7 bases at V and 2 bases at J, with 21 bases between the two ends. CDR3 length equals 15 residues. CDR1 DFQATT and CDR2 SNEGSKA come from the germline V gene (reference sequence). CDR3 protein: CSVISGGGGTYEQYF. In DNA, the CDR3 is TGCAGTGTTATTAGTGGCGGTGGCGGGACCTACGAGCAGTACTTC.

The chain recombines TRBV7-8 with TRBJ2-7, with D perhaps given as TRBD1 or TRBD2 (5 bases each). Germline V gene sequence: CDR1 SGHVS, CDR2 FQNEAQ. This CDR3 is built from 16 residues. V lost 4 bases and J lost 1, with 17 bases in between. The CDR3 region is CASSSRGDVTSYEQYF. The CDR3 bases are TGTGCCAGCAGCTCCCGTGGGGACGTGACTTCCTACGAGCAGTACTTC.

The chain couples TRBV7-9 to TRBJ2-5, with 8 bases matching TRBD2. Judging by the DNA end, TRBJ2-7 fits better; the J call may be wrong. The CDR3 length is 15 residues. The germline V gene encodes CDR1 SEHNR and CDR2 FQNEAQ (reference sequence). The DNA of the CDR3 is TGTGCGTGCGATAGCGGGACCCCCGGGGACTACGAGCAGTACTTC. Translation gives CACDSGTPGDYEQYF.

As concerns this clonotype: A read error may be the cause here, since a much bigger clone is one base away. Here the CDR3 DNA reads TGTGCCAGCGGCCAAGAATATGTCTCCGGGGGCTATGGCTACACCTTC. This gives the protein CASGQEYVSGGYGYTF. This chain connects TRBV3-1 to TRBJ1-2; weak D call: TRBD1 (5 bases). Germline CDR1 and CDR2: LGHDT and YNNKEL (reference sequence). The CDR3 loop spans 16 amino acids.

Details on this clonotype: Mismatch with germline at one junction end may stem from a read error. The V and J genes are TRBV28 and TRBJ2-7; D is perhaps TRBD1 (6 bases). The CDR3 sequence is 14 residues long. Germline V gives CDR1 MDHEN, CDR2 SYDVKM. CDR3 amino acids: CASRLSPGAYEQYF. The CDR3 DNA reads TGTGCCAGCAGGTTATCGCCAGGGGCCTACGAGCAGTACTTC.

The J gene is TRBJ2-5, the V gene TRBV9; D possibly corresponds to TRBD2 (7 bases). Near its end, the DNA agrees better with TRBJ2-7, so the J call may be wrong. The germline V gene has CDR1 SGDLS and CDR2 YYNGEE. CDR3 length: 15 residues. Here the CDR3 reads CASSEGGGVEYEQYF. CDR3 DNA: TGTGCCAGCAGCGAGGGGGGGGGGGTGGAATACGAGCAGTACTTC.

About this clonotype itself: A much larger clone lies a single base off, so this may be a read error. J is TRBJ2-1 and V is TRBV7-9, with 7 nucleotides matching TRBD1. The J call may be in error: the DNA end matches TRBJ2-7 better. The CDR3 runs to 15 residues. Germline values: CDR1 SEHNR, CDR2 FQNEAQ (reference sequence). CDR3 residues: CASSLEGQRYNEQYF. The CDR3 coding sequence is TGTGCCAGCAGCCTTGAGGGACAGCGTTACAATGAGCAGTACTTC.

With regard to this clonotype: Being one base from a much bigger clone, this may be a read error. The DNA for the CDR3 is TGCAGTGCTAGAGTAATCGGGGGGCTCACAGGTACGCAGTATTTT. The encoded protein is CSARVIGGLTGTQYF. The chain recombines TRBV20-1 with TRBJ2-3; D might be TRBD2 (7 bases). Germline V CDR1 and CDR2: DFQATT, SNEGSKA (reference sequence). CDR3 size: 15 residues.

For this clonotype: A much larger clonotype is one base distant, so this may be a read error. The CDR3: CASSLSGGPLDNEQFF. CDR3 nucleotides: TGTGCCAGCAGTTTATCAGGGGGCCCTTTAGACAATGAGCAGTTCTTC. The chain links TRBV28 to TRBJ2-1; 8 bases line up with TRBD1. CDR1 and CDR2 from the germline V gene are MDHEN and SYDVKM. Trimming took 1 base from V and 5 from J; bases not matched to a gene: 7. The CDR3 has 16 amino acids.

This clonotype was seen ten or more times. This rearrangement joins TRBV9 to TRBJ2-1; D remains unclear. This CDR3 comprises 13 residues. Trimming left V 3 bases short and J 9 bases short, with 13 bases between. Germline CDR1 is SGDLS and CDR2 is YYNGEE. CDR3 loop: CASSATLGSEQFF. CDR3 sequence (DNA): TGTGCCAGCAGCGCCACGCTGGGGTCTGAGCAGTTCTTC.

This clonotype was detected many times. V is TRBV2 and J is TRBJ2-7, with D unclear. The germline V gene encodes CDR1 SNHLY and CDR2 FYNNEI. Trimming took 1 base from V and 3 from J, leaving 4 bases between them. This CDR3 comprises 12 residues. The chain's CDR3 is CASSEEVYEQYF. DNA of the CDR3: TGTGCCAGCAGTGAAGAGGTCTACGAGCAGTACTTC. Filled out from reference TRBV2 and TRBJ2-7, the complete variable domain reads EPEVTQTPSHQVTQMGQEVILRCVPISNHLYFYWYRQILGQKVEFLVSFYNNEISEKSEIFDDQFSVERPDGSNFTLKIRSTKLEDSAMYFCASSEEVYEQYFGPGTRLTVT.

The rearrangement uses TRBV11-2 and TRBJ1-1; D perhaps matches TRBD1 (5 bases). The CDR3 totals 17 residues. CDR1 and CDR2 (germline): SGHAT, FQNNGV. The V gene lost 5 bases and the J gene lost 5 bases, with 24 bases spanning the gap. The CDR3 DNA follows: TGTGCCAGCAGCCCTATCTTCAGGGACGCGGGGGGAACTGAAGCTTTCTTT. Amino acids: CASSPIFRDAGGTEAFF.